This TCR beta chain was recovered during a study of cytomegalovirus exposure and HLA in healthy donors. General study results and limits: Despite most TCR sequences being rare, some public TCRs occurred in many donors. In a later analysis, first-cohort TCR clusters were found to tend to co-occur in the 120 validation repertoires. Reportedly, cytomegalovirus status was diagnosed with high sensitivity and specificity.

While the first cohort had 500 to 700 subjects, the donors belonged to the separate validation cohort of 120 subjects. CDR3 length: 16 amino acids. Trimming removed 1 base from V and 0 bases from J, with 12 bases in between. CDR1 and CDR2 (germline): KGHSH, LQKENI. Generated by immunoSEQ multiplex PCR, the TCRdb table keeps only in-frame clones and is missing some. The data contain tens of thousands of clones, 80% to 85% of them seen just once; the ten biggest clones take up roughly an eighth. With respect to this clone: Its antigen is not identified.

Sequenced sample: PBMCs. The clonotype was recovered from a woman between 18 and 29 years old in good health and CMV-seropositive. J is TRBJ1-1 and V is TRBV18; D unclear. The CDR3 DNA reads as TGTGCCAGCTCACCACAGGGAGGAAGCATGAACACTGAAGCTTTCTTT. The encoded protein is CASSPQGGSMNTEAFF.